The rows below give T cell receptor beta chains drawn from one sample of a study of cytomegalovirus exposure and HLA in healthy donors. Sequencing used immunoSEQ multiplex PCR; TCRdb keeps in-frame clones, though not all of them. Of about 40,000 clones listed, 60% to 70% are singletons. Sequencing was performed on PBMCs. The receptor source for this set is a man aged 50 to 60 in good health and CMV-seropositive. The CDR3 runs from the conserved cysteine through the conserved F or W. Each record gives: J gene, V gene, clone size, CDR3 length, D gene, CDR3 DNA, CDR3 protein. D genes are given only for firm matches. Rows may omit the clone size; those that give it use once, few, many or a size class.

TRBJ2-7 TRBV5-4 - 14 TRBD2 TGTGCCAGCAGCTTGAATCGGGGGGACTACGAGCAGTACTTC CASSLNRGDYEQYF
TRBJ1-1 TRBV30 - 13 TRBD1 TGTGCCTGGAGTGGACAGGGGTCCACTGAAGCTTTCTTT CAWSGQGSTEAFF
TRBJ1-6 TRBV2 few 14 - TGTGCCAGCAGTGTTTACAGGTCAAATTCACCCCTCCACTTT CASSVYRSNSPLHF
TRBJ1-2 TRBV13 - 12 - TGTGCCAGCAGCTTAACAGGGTTTGGCTACACCTTC CASSLTGFGYTF
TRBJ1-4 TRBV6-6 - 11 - TGTGCCAGCAGCTCGGTTGAAAAACTGTTTTTT CASSSVEKLFF
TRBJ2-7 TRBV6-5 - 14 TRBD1 TGTGCCAGCAGTTATTTACAGGGGGCCTACGAGCAGTACTTC CASSYLQGAYEQYF
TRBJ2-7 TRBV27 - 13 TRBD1 TGTGCCAGCAGGCCGGGACAGGGCTACGAGCAGTACTTC CASRPGQGYEQYF
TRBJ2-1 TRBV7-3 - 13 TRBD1 TGTGCCAGCAGCTTTGACAGGGGGGGTGAGCAGTTCTTC CASSFDRGGEQFF
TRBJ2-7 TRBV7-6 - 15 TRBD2 TGTGCCAGCAGCGGGGGACTTGGGGGGGTTTACGAGCAGTACTTC CASSGGLGGVYEQYF
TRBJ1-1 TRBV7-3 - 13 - TGTGCCAGCAGCGCACAGGGGAACACTGAAGCTTTCTTT CASSAQGNTEAFF
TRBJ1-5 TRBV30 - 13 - TGTGCCTGGAGCCTACAGGGATCACAGCCCCAGCATTTT CAWSLQGSQPQHF
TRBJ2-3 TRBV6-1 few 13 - TGTGCCAGCAGCCTGCGGAGCACAGATACGCAGTATTTT CASSLRSTDTQYF
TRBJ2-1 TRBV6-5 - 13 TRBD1 TGTGCCAGCAGTTCCCACGACAGGGTAGGTCAGTTCTTC CASSSHDRVGQFF
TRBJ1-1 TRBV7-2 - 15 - TGTGCCAGCAGCCTTTCTGCGGGGGCGTTTGCTGAAGCTTTCTTT CASSLSAGAFAEAFF
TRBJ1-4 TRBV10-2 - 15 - TGCGCCAGCAGTGACACAGGGCCTGATAATGAAAAACTGTTTTTT CASSDTGPDNEKLFF
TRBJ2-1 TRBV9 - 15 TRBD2 TGTGCCAGCAGCGCCCCCGGGACTAGCTACAATGAGCAGTTCTTC CASSAPGTSYNEQFF
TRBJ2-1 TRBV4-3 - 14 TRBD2 TGCGCCAGCAGCTCCCGACTAGCTGACAATGAGCAGTTCTTC CASSSRLADNEQFF
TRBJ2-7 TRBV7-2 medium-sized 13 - TGTGCCAGCAGCTTAGTATCCGGGGGCGAGCAGTACTTC CASSLVSGGEQYF
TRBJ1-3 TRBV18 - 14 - TGTGCCAGCTCACCAGCACAGTTTGGAAACACCATATATTTT CASSPAQFGNTIYF
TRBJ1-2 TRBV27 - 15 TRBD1 TGTGCCAGCAGCACCCTCGACAGGGGGGTTTATGGCTACACCTTC CASSTLDRGVYGYTF
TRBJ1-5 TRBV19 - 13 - TGTGCCAGTAGTATAGTGGGCGAGGAGGCCCAGCATTTT CASSIVGEEAQHF
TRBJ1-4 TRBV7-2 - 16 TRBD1 TGTGCCAGCAGTTCCCAGGGGGCGGGTAATAATGAAAAACTGTTTTTT CASSSQGAGNNEKLFF
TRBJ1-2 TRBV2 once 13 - TGTGCCAGCAGTTGGACAGCCCTGGGGGGCTACACCTTC CASSWTALGGYTF
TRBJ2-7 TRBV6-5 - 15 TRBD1 TGTGCCAGCAGTGGCCCCCGCCGGACAGGGGACGAGCAGTACTTC CASSGPRRTGDEQYF
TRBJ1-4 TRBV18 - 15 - TGTGCCAGCTCACCCCCCTCACGGGGAGGCGAAAAACTGTTTTTT CASSPPSRGGEKLFF
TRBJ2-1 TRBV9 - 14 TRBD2 TGTGCCAGCAGCTCGAGAGGGGAGGGCCATGAGCAGTTCTTC CASSSRGEGHEQFF
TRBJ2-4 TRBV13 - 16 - TGTGCCAGCAGCTCTAACCAGGGGGGAGCCAAAAACATTCAGTACTTC CASSSNQGGAKNIQYF
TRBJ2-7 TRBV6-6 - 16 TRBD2 TGTGCCAGCAGTTACCATGGACTAGCCGGACAAAACGAGCAGTACTTC CASSYHGLAGQNEQYF
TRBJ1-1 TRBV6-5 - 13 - TGTGCCAGCAAATGGGGTGCGGGGACCGTGGCTTTCTTT CASKWGAGTVAFF
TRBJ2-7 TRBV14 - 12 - TGTGCCAGCAGCGCATACAGTGGCGAGCAGTACTTC CASSAYSGEQYF
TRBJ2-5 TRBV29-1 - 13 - TGCAGCGTTGGGATGGACTATGGAGAGACCCAGTACTTC CSVGMDYGETQYF
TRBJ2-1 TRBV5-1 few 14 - TGCGCCAGCAGCCCGGAGGTTACAGGGAATGAGCAGTTCTTC CASSPEVTGNEQFF
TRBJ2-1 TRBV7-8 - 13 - TGTGCCAGCAGCTTAGCGGGGGGTTGGGAGCAGTTCTTC CASSLAGGWEQFF
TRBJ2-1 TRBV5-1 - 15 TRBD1 TGCGCCAGCAATTTACAGGGGGCTTCCTACAATGAGCAGTTCTTC CASNLQGASYNEQFF
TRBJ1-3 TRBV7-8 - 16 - TGTGCCAGCAGCTTCAGTGGTGCTTTCTCTGGAAACACCATATATTTT CASSFSGAFSGNTIYF
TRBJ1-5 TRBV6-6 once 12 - TGTGCCAGCCGGGTAGGCAATCAGCCCCAGCATTTT CASRVGNQPQHF
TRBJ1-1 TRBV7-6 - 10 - TGTGCCAGCAATAGGGGGGAAGCTTTCTTT CASNRGEAFF
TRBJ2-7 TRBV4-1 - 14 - TGCGCCAGCAGCCAAAGGGTTCAGGGTTACGAGCAGTACTTC CASSQRVQGYEQYF
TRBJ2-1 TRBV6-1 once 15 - TGTGCCAGCAGTTCCCAGGGAGGTTCCTACAATGAGCAGTTCTTC CASSSQGGSYNEQFF
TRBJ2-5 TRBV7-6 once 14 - TGTGCCAGCAGCTTACTGGGCCCGGAAGAGACCCAGTACTTC CASSLLGPEETQYF
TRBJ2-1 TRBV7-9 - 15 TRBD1 TGTGCCAGCAGCTTTTTATGGGACAGGGAAAATGAGCAGTTCTTC CASSFLWDRENEQFF
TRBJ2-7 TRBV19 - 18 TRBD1 TGTGCCAGTAGTATGGTCGGTCGGGACAGCGATCGCTCCTACGAGCAGTACTTC CASSMVGRDSDRSYEQYF
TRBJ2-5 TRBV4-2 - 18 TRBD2 TGTGCCAGCAGCCAAGATTCAACCCGGCCGGGGGGGCGTGAGACCCAGTACTTC CASSQDSTRPGGRETQYF
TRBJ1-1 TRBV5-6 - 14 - TGTGCCAGCAGCCGCGAGGGGGGGTCCACTGAAGCTTTCTTT CASSREGGSTEAFF
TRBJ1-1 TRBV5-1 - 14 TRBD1 TGCGCCAGCAGCTCACAGGGGGCCATCACTGAAGCTTTCTTT CASSSQGAITEAFF
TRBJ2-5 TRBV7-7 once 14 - TGTGCCAGCAGCTTAGTTCAGGGCCAAGAGACCCAGTACTTC CASSLVQGQETQYF
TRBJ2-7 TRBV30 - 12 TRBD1 TGTGCCGTCGGGACAGGGACCTACGAGCAGTACTTC CAVGTGTYEQYF
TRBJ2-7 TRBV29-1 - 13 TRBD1 TGCAGCGTTGTGACAGGGTCGTCCTACGAGCAGTACTTC CSVVTGSSYEQYF
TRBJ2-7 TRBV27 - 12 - TGTGCCAGCAGTTCCTCAGGGGACGAGCAGTACTTC CASSSSGDEQYF
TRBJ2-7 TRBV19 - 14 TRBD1 TGTGCCAGTTCGGCCGGGACAGGGAGCTACGAGCAGTACTTC CASSAGTGSYEQYF
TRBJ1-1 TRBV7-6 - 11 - TGTGCCAGCAGCGGCGGTCGGGAGACTTTCTTT CASSGGRETFF
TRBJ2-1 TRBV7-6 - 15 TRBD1 TGTGCCAGCAGCCCAGTGGGGACAGGGATGCATGAGCAGTTCTTC CASSPVGTGMHEQFF
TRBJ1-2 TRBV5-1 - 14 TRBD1 TGCGCCAGCAGCCCGACAGGGTTTAGCTATGGCTACACCTTC CASSPTGFSYGYTF
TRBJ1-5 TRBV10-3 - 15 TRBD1 TGTGCCATCAGTGAGACAGGGGTACGCAATCAGCCCCAGCATTTT CAISETGVRNQPQHF
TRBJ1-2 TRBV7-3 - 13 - TGTGCCAGCAGCTTATCAGCTAACTATGGCTACACCTTC CASSLSANYGYTF
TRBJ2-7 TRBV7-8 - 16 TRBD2 TGTGCCAGCAGCTTTGGGACTAGCGGGGCCTTTCGAGAGCAGTACTTC CASSFGTSGAFREQYF
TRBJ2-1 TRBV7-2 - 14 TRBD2 TGTGCCAGCAGCGCCAGCGGGGCGTACAATGAGCAGTTCTTC CASSASGAYNEQFF
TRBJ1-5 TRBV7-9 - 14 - TGTGCCAGCAGCCATACAGGGTACAATCAGCCCCAGCATTTT CASSHTGYNQPQHF
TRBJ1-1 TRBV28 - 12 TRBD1 TGTGCCAGCAGTTCACGACAGGGGCAAGCTTTCTTT CASSSRQGQAFF
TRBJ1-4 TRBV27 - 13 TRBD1 TGTGCCAGCAGACAGGGGGGAGATGAAAAACTGTTTTTT CASRQGGDEKLFF